These T cell receptor beta chains were read from a single sample in a study of siplizumab effects on memory and regulatory T cells. Clones were sequenced by immunoSEQ multiplex PCR, and TCRdb holds only the in-frame ones, with some missing. This table has under 140,000 clones, approximately 92% appearing once. The sample comprised CD4+ T cells sorted from blood. The origin of the receptors is a human donor in good health. Both conserved end residues are trimmed from each CDR3.

J | V | CDR3
TRBJ1-1 | TRBV5-1 | ASSLSRPATEAF
TRBJ1-2 | TRBV6-5 | ASSSYRAYNYGYT
TRBJ2-1 | TRBV9 | ASSLSGSSYNEQF
TRBJ2-3 | TRBV5-6 | ASSLGRADTQY
TRBJ1-4 | TRBV9 | ASSVGPDPTTNEKLF
TRBJ1-3 | TRBV5-1 | ASSDGVWGDGNTIY
TRBJ2-3 | TRBV5-6 | ASSSRDRGLGDTQY
TRBJ2-1 | TRBV4-1 | ASSQDPSGVLNEQF
TRBJ2-3 | TRBV10-1 | ASSPRDYRRDTQY
TRBJ2-3 | TRBV6-1 | ASRQSTDTQY
TRBJ1-1 | TRBV2 | APTRGLNTEAF
TRBJ2-3 | TRBV4-1 | ASSQIGQPNTQY
TRBJ1-1 | TRBV9 | ASSPSPRQATEAF
TRBJ2-1 | TRBV14 | ASSQDLAGDTYNEQF
TRBJ2-7 | TRBV6-6 | ASRRRRTDYEQY
TRBJ2-2 | TRBV19 | ASSGQGNTGELF
TRBJ2-1 | TRBV7-9 | ASSSQDRPNEQF
TRBJ1-5 | TRBV5-1 | ASSRTGEGQPQH
TRBJ1-4 | TRBV6-1 | ASSAKTATNEKLF
TRBJ1-2 | TRBV5-4 | ASSFLDGYT
TRBJ2-2 | TRBV25-1 | ASSTSGRTGELF
TRBJ1-2 | TRBV15 | ATSRGDIYGYT
TRBJ2-2 | TRBV14 | ASSRLDSKVTGELF
TRBJ2-7 | TRBV5-6 | ASSKGSYPLYEQY
TRBJ1-1 | TRBV6-5 | ASSWPGTGVAF
TRBJ1-1 | TRBV29-1 | SVEDRMNTEAF
TRBJ2-7 | TRBV30 | AWGPSGSSSYEQY
TRBJ2-5 | TRBV10-2 | ASSDGRTETQY
TRBJ2-7 | TRBV4-1 | ASRSLAASYEQY
TRBJ2-7 | TRBV5-1 | ASSLNAPSYEQY
TRBJ1-5 | TRBV6-1 | ASSGVRGGNQPQH
TRBJ2-1 | TRBV14 | ASSQPFSGGYNEQF
TRBJ1-5 | TRBV19 | ASSRTGGAGGNQPQH
TRBJ2-7 | TRBV11-2 | ASSSGPLGQY
TRBJ1-1 | TRBV30 | AWKRAPAEAF
TRBJ2-3 | TRBV15 | ATSKLAGVDATDTQY
TRBJ2-1 | TRBV20-1 | SASDNEQF
TRBJ2-5 | TRBV27 | ASSLSYLAGGGKTQY
TRBJ1-2 | TRBV27 | ASSPLGEGGSNYGYT
TRBJ1-5 | TRBV2 | ASGGTAQNYSNQPQH
TRBJ2-1 | TRBV18 | ASSPGTALNEQF
TRBJ2-2 | TRBV18 | ASSPPLHTGELF
TRBJ1-1 | TRBV18 | ASLGDMNTEAF
TRBJ1-1 | TRBV29-1 | SVGGRNTEAF
TRBJ2-7 | TRBV10-1 | ASSEGSEFMEQY
TRBJ2-1 | TRBV7-2 | ASSLAGSSYNEQF
TRBJ2-3 | TRBV7-7 | ASSPPGTDTQY
TRBJ1-6 | TRBV4-1 | ASSQQGVNSPLH
TRBJ2-7 | TRBV7-8 | ASSPLGSPIYEQY
TRBJ2-7 | TRBV6-7 | ASSYSRRGDEQY
TRBJ1-2 | TRBV7-6 | ASSPQQGGTYGYT
TRBJ1-1 | TRBV6-1 | ASSWGLNTEAF
TRBJ1-2 | TRBV5-1 | ASSPTGEYGYT
TRBJ2-1 | TRBV7-2 | ASSLELAGNNEQF
TRBJ2-7 | TRBV13 | ASSLLGLAASGYEQY
TRBJ2-1 | TRBV7-3 | ASSQTRNEQF
TRBJ2-3 | TRBV4-2 | ASSSRAGQGTDTQY
TRBJ1-2 | TRBV6-5 | ASSYEGTGISGYT
TRBJ1-2 | TRBV5-1 | ASSLGSRTDNYGYT